This T cell receptor (beta chain) is drawn from a study of cytomegalovirus exposure and HLA in healthy donors. The CDR3 runs to 15 residues. Looked up from germline, CDR1 is SGHTA and CDR2 is FQGNSA. Trimming at V came to 0 bases and at J to 8 bases, leaving 7 bases not matched to a gene. This clone has a handful of counts. The PCR employed 60 Vbeta primers together with 13 Jbeta primers. The protocol was immunoSEQ multiplex PCR, while the TCRdb copy is restricted to in-frame clones and leaves out a portion. The table has about 130,000 clones, 77% seen once. The sequencing sample was made of PBMCs. The J gene is TRBJ2-1, the V gene TRBV7-2; 7 bases fit TRBD2. This clonotype was sampled from a male donor in good health and CMV-seropositive. The CDR3 DNA follows: TGTGCCAGCAGCTTAGCCGTCGGGAGGTACGATGAGCAGTTCTTC. This encodes CASSLAVGRYDEQFF.